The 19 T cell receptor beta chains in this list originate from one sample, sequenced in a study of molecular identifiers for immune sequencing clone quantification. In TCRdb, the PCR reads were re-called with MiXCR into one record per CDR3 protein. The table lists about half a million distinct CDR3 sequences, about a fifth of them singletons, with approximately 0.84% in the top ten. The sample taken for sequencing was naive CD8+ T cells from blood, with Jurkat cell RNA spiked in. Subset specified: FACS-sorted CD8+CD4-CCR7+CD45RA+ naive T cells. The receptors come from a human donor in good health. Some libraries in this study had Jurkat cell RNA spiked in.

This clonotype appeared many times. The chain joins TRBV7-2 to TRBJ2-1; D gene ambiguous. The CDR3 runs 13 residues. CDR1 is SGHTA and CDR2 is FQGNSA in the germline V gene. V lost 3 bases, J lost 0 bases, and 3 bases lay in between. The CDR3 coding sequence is TGTGCCAGCAGCTTTAACTCCTACAATGAGCAGTTCTTC. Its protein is CASSFNSYNEQFF.

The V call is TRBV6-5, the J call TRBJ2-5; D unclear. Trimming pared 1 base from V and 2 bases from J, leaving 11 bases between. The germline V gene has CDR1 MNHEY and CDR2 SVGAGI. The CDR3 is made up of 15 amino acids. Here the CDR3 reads CASSYLRHPQETQYF. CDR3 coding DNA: TGTGCCAGCAGTTACTTACGACACCCACAAGAGACCCAGTACTTC.

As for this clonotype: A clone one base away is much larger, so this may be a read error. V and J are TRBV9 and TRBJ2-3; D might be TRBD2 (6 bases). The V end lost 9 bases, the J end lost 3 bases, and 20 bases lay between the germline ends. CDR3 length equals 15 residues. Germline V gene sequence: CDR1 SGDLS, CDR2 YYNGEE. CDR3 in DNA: TGTGCCACCCCCTTCGGGCTAGCGCATACAGATACGCAGTATTTT. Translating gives CATPFGLAHTDTQYF.

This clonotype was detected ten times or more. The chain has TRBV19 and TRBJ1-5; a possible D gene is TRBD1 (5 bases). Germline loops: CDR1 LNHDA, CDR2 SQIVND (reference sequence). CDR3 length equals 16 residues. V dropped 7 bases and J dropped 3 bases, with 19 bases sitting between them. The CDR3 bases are TGTGCCAGTACCGAAGCAGGGTTTCGTTACAATCAGCCCCAGCATTTT. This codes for CASTEAGFRYNQPQHF.

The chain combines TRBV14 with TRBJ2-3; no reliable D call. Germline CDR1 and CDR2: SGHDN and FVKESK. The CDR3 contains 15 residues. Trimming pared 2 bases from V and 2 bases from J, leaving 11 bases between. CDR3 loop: CASSQILAATDTQYF. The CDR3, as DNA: TGTGCCAGCAGCCAAATACTCGCGGCCACAGATACGCAGTATTTT.

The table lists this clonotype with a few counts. Here the CDR3 DNA reads TGTGCCAGCAGCTTAGCGCGTATTACGATCAGGGAGGACTACGAGCAGTACTTC. Amino acid sequence: CASSLARITIREDYEQYF. This rearrangement joins TRBV7-9 to TRBJ2-7; D may be TRBD2 (6 bases). Germline CDR1 reads SEHNR; CDR2 reads FQNEAQ (reference sequence). V dropped 0 bases and J dropped 3 bases, with 21 bases sitting between them. The CDR3 has 18 residues.

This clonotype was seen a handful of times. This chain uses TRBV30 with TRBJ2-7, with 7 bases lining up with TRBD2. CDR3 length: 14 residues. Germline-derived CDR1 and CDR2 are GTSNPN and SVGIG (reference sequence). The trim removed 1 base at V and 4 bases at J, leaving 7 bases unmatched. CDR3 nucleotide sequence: TGTGCCTGGAGTGATTTCGGGCGGGAGTACGAGCAGTACTTC. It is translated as CAWSDFGREYEQYF.

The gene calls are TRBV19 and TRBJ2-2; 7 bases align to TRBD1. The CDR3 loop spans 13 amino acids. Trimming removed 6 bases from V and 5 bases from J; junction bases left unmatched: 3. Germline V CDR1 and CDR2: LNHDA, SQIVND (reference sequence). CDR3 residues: CASRPTGTGELFF. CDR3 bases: TGTGCCAGTAGACCGACAGGGACCGGGGAGCTGTTTTTT.

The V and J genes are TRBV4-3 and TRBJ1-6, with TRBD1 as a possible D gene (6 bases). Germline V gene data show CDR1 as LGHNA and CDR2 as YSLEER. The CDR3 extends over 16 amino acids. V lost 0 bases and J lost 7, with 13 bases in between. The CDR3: CASSQDGGALNSPLHF. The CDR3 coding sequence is TGCGCCAGCAGCCAAGATGGGGGGGCCTTAAATTCACCCCTCCACTTT.

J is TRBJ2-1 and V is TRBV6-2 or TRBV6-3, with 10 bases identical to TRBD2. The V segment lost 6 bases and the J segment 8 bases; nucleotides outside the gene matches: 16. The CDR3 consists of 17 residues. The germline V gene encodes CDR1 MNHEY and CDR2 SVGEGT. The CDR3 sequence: CASSPPLAGGGTDEQFF. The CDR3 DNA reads TGTGCCAGCAGCCCCCCTTTAGCGGGAGGAGGTACCGATGAGCAGTTCTTC.

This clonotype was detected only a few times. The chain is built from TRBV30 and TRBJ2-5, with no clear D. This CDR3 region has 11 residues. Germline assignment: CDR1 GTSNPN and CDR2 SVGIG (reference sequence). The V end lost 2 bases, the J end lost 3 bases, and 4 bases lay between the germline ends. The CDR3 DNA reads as TGTGCCTGGAGTTTGGAAGAGACCCAGTACTTC. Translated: CAWSLEETQYF.

The CDR3 region is CATSSLLADAVDTQYF. The CDR3 bases are TGTGCCACCAGCAGCCTACTAGCCGACGCGGTAGATACGCAGTATTTT. The chain links TRBV15 to TRBJ2-3; TRBD2 is a possible D gene (6 bases). The CDR3 totals 16 residues. Germline CDR1 reads LNHNV; CDR2 reads YYDKDF (reference sequence). The ends were cut back, 3 bases at V and 5 bases at J, with 18 bases in the middle.

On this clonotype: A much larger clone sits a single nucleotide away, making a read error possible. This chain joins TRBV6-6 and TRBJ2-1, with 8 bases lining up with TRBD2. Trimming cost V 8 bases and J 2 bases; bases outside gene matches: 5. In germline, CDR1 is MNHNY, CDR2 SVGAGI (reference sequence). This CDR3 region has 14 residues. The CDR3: CASGHSGTYNEQFF. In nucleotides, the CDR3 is TGTGCCAGCGGTCATAGCGGGACCTACAATGAGCAGTTCTTC.

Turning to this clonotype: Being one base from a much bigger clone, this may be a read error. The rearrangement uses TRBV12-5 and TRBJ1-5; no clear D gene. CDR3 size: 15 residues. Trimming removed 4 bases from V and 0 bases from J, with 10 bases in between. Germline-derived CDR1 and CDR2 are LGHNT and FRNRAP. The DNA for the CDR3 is TGTGCTAGTGGTTCGTCAGTAGATAGCAATCAGCCCCAGCATTTT. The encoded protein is CASGSSVDSNQPQHF.

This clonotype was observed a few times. CDR3 in amino acids: CASSLSQGAVQPQHF. The CDR3 nucleotides read TGTGCCAGCAGTTTATCGCAGGGGGCCGTTCAGCCCCAGCATTTT. The chain carries TRBV28 and TRBJ1-5, with 8 bases aligning to TRBD1. Germline V lookup: CDR1 MDHEN, CDR2 SYDVKM. V was clipped by 1 base and J by 6 bases; unmatched bases: 5. This CDR3 contains 15 residues. The whole variable domain, filled in from reference TRBV28 and TRBJ1-5, reads DVKVTQSSRYLVKRTGEKVFLECVQDMDHENMFWYRQDPGLGLRLIYFSYDVKMKEKGDIPEGYSVSREKKERFSLILESASTNQTSMYLCASSLSQGAVQPQHFGDGTRLSIL.

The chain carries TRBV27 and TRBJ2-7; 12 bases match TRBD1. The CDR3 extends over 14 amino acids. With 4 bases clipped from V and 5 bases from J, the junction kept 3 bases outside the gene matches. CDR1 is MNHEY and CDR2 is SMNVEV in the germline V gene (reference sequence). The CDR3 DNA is TGTGCCAGCAGTTGGGGGACAGGGGGCAACGAGCAGTACTTC. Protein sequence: CASSWGTGGNEQYF.

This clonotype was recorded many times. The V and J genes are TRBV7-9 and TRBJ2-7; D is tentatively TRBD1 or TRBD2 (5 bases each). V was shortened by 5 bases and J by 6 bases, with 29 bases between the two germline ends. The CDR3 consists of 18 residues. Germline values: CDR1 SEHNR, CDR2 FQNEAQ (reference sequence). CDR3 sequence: CASSALPWAGTDSGEQYF. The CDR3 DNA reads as TGTGCCAGCAGCGCCCTTCCATGGGCCGGGACCGACTCGGGCGAGCAGTACTTC.

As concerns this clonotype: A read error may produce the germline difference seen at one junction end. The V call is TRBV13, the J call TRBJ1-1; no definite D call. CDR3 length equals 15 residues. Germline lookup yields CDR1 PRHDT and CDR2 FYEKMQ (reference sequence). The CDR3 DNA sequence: TGTGCTAGCAGCTTGAGAGGAAGACGGGCCACTGAAGCTTTCTTT. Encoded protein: CASSLRGRRATEAFF.

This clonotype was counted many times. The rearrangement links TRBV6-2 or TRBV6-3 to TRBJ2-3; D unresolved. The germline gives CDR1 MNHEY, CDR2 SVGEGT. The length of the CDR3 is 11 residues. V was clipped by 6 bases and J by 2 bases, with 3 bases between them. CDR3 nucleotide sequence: TGTGCCAGCAGGCTCACAGATACGCAGTATTTT. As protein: CASRLTDTQYF.